This T cell receptor (beta chain) was profiled in a study of T cells in Graves' hyperthyroidism and ophthalmopathy. RNA transcripts were the template for amplifying TCR beta CDR3 regions. Researchers ran a first-round RT-PCR on the TCR CDR3 using the HTBI primer set. Each CDR3 protein gets one entry after TCRdb re-called the multiplex PCR reads with MiXCR. The sample holds about 350,000 distinct CDR3 sequences, approximately 14% seen once. This sequence was found in a woman in her thirties with Graves' hyperthyroidism. What was sequenced was blood.

The CDR3 coding sequence is TGTGCCAGCAGCTCGCCGGGACTAGCGGGAGTTCGGTACACCGGGGAGCTGTTTTTT. Translated, it gives CASSSPGLAGVRYTGELFF. The gene calls are TRBV7-9 and TRBJ2-2; 14 bases are a match to TRBD2. The CDR3 has 19 residues. After removal of 4 bases from V and 3 bases from J, the junction contained 10 bases not matched to a gene. The germline gives CDR1 SEHNR, CDR2 FQNEAQ (reference sequence).